A selection of T cell receptor beta chains follows, all from one sample in a study of cytomegalovirus exposure and HLA in healthy donors. Method: immunoSEQ multiplex PCR; TCRdb's copy keeps in-frame clones and lacks some. The sample data list roughly 100,000 clones. Sequenced material: PBMCs. All receptors come from a man aged 35 to 55 in good health and CMV-seronegative. Both conserved end residues are part of each CDR3. D genes are given only for firm matches.

d_gene: TRBD2; v_gene: TRBV7-9; j_gene: TRBJ2-7; CDR3aa: CASSRAGGKGEQYF; CDR3nt: TGTGCCAGCAGCAGAGCGGGAGGCAAGGGCGAGCAGTACTTC
d_gene: TRBD1; v_gene: TRBV10-3; j_gene: TRBJ1-5; CDR3aa: CAISGTGTNQPQHF; CDR3nt: TGTGCCATCAGTGGGACAGGGACGAATCAGCCCCAGCATTTT
d_gene: .; v_gene: TRBV9; j_gene: TRBJ1-2; CDR3aa: CASSVGQGLGYTF; CDR3nt: TGTGCCAGCAGCGTAGGGCAGGGGCTTGGCTACACCTTC
d_gene: .; v_gene: TRBV11-2; j_gene: TRBJ2-5; CDR3aa: CASSPAGSRLTQYF; CDR3nt: TGTGCCAGCAGCCCTGCGGGCTCACGATTGACCCAGTACTTC
d_gene: .; v_gene: TRBV21-1; j_gene: TRBJ2-2; CDR3aa: CASSKEDRGHTGELFF; CDR3nt: TGTGCCAGCAGCAAAGAGGACAGGGGGCACACCGGGGAGCTGTTTTTT
d_gene: TRBD1; v_gene: TRBV7-2; j_gene: TRBJ2-7; CDR3aa: CASSYGTGDYEQYF; CDR3nt: TGTGCCAGCAGCTACGGGACAGGGGACTACGAGCAGTACTTC
d_gene: .; v_gene: TRBV7-9; j_gene: TRBJ2-1; CDR3aa: CASSLGGGDGKEQFF; CDR3nt: TGTGCCAGCAGCTTGGGAGGCGGGGACGGTAAGGAGCAGTTCTTC
d_gene: TRBD1; v_gene: TRBV6-1; j_gene: TRBJ1-3; CDR3aa: CASTEGADGNTIYF; CDR3nt: TGTGCCAGCACTGAGGGGGCGGATGGAAACACCATATATTTT
d_gene: .; v_gene: TRBV29-1; j_gene: TRBJ2-5; CDR3aa: CSVAGQGEETQYF; CDR3nt: TGCAGCGTAGCGGGACAAGGGGAAGAGACCCAGTACTTC
d_gene: .; v_gene: TRBV29-1; j_gene: TRBJ1-1; CDR3aa: CSVAEFGGMNTEAFF; CDR3nt: TGCAGCGTTGCGGAGTTCGGCGGAATGAACACTGAAGCTTTCTTT
d_gene: .; v_gene: TRBV18; j_gene: TRBJ2-2; CDR3aa: CASHSGKNTGELFF; CDR3nt: TGTGCCAGCCATTCCGGGAAAAACACCGGGGAGCTGTTTTTT
d_gene: .; v_gene: TRBV7-9; j_gene: TRBJ2-3; CDR3aa: CASSSTEIHTDTQYF; CDR3nt: TGTGCCAGCAGCTCGACAGAAATTCATACAGATACGCAGTATTTT
d_gene: .; v_gene: TRBV28; j_gene: TRBJ2-5; CDR3aa: CASRGRTAQYF; CDR3nt: TGTGCCAGCAGGGGCCGGACAGCCCAGTACTTC
d_gene: .; v_gene: TRBV7-9; j_gene: TRBJ1-1; CDR3aa: CASSTRTALTEAFF; CDR3nt: TGTGCCAGCAGCACCCGGACAGCCTTGACTGAAGCTTTCTTT